The subject of this entry is one T cell receptor (beta chain). Its antigen is not known. This entry comes from a study of T cell responses to AZD1222 COVID-19 vaccine. Study findings and constraints: At baseline, seropositivity was found in only six AZD1222 recipients. Along spike, vaccine-associated CD4 TCRs were found throughout, with dominance at 160-218 and 743-854.

Sequencing used immunoSEQ multiplex PCR; TCRdb keeps in-frame clones, though not all of them. The data contain 100,000 to 150,000 clones, 90% of them singletons. This TCR was sampled from an adult in good health. The sample was peripheral blood, taken on day 0 of AZD1222 vaccination.

CDR3 amino acids: CATSDPGGLTDTQYF. The CDR3 DNA reads as TGTGCCACCAGTGACCCTGGGGGCCTCACAGATACGCAGTATTTT. This chain uses TRBV24-1 with TRBJ2-3; D is perhaps TRBD1 (6 bases). There are 15 residues in the CDR3. Trimming cost V 4 bases and J 2 bases, with 12 bases left between them. The V gene's germline CDR1 is KGHDR and CDR2 SFDVKD.